This TCR beta chain was captured in a study of blood T cell repertoires in COVID-19. Across the whole study: The study drew acute and convalescent COVID-19 samples from the United States, Italy and Spain.

Participants reported their clinical history, and cohort assignment relied on those reports. Each recovered donor of Cohort 3 presented with two negative PCRs, clearance, or symptom resolution. Methods used by the authors: Estimated nucleated cell counts came from reference gene primer amplification. Only in-frame clones appear in the TCRdb table, and some are missing; sequencing was by immunoSEQ multiplex PCR. V and J calls and clone size are given by that table; D and trimming were obtained from the DNA. The sample contains 250,000 to 300,000 clones, nearly 90% of which appear only once. V dropped 4 bases and J dropped 3 bases, with 17 bases sitting between them. In germline, CDR1 is SGDLS, CDR2 YYNGEE. The CDR3 runs to 15 residues.

This chain connects TRBV9 to TRBJ2-7, with D maybe TRBD2 (5 bases). The clonotype originates from a woman in her 30s who had recovered from COVID-19. Specimen: PBMCs or T cells enriched from blood (not recorded which). For the CDR3, the DNA is TGTGCCAGCAGCCTCTACTCGGCGGGCGGCTACGAGCAGTACTTC. Translated, it gives CASSLYSAGGYEQYF. Together with reference TRBV9 and TRBJ2-7, the CDR3 gives the full variable domain: DSGVTQTPKHLITATGQRVTLRCSPRSGDLSVYWYQQSLDQGLQFLIQYYNGEERAKGNILERFSAQQFPDLHSELNLSSLELGDSALYFCASSLYSAGGYEQYFGPGTRLTVT.